These T cell receptor beta chains were read from a single sample in a study of blood T cell repertoires in COVID-19. Assay: immunoSEQ multiplex PCR; the TCRdb copy retains only in-frame clones and omits some. The table lists around 320,000 clones, 70% to 90% of them singletons. Sequences were obtained from peripheral blood. The receptor source for this set is a human donor in a cohort sampled during active COVID-19. The CDR3 runs from the conserved cysteine through the conserved F or W. The D gene is left open where the match is weak. Rows give clone size only sometimes, using once, few, many, or a class for an expanded clone.

size	V	D	J	CDR3	DNA
few	TRBV7-9	TRBD1	TRBJ1-5	CASSSNDRESNQPQHF	TGTGCCAGCAGCTCCAATGACAGGGAGAGCAATCAGCCCCAGCATTTT
-	TRBV5-6	-	TRBJ2-3	CASSLEAGLVPDTQYF	TGTGCCAGCAGCTTGGAGGCGGGGCTGGTGCCAGATACGCAGTATTTT
-	TRBV5-1	-	TRBJ1-5	CASSRDGVQPQHF	TGCGCCAGCAGCCGGGATGGGGTTCAGCCCCAGCATTTT
-	TRBV19	TRBD2	TRBJ2-3	CASQLAGGLYTQYF	TGTGCCAGCCAGCTAGCGGGGGGGCTCTATACGCAGTATTTT
-	TRBV5-1	-	TRBJ2-2	CASRGEGELFF	TGCGCCAGCAGAGGGGAAGGGGAGCTGTTTTTT
-	TRBV6-5	-	TRBJ1-2	CASAMFDRHYGYTF	TGTGCCTCGGCCATGTTTGACAGGCACTATGGCTACACCTTC
-	TRBV7-8	TRBD2	TRBJ2-1	CASSLAGLAGPAEQFF	TGTGCCAGCAGCTTAGCTGGACTAGCGGGGCCCGCTGAGCAGTTCTTC
once	TRBV20-1	-	TRBJ1-1	CSARDVGGTFF	TGCAGTGCTAGAGATGTTGGAGGGACCTTCTTT
-	TRBV27	-	TRBJ2-2	CASSSPGRGNTGELFF	TGTGCCAGCAGTAGCCCCGGGAGAGGTAACACCGGGGAGCTGTTTTTT
-	TRBV5-1	-	TRBJ2-1	CASSLATGHYNEQFF	TGCGCCAGCAGCTTGGCCACGGGACATTACAATGAGCAGTTCTTC